Below, one TCR beta chain is given with its context. The antigen is undetermined. The CDR3 length is 16 residues. Germline V gene sequence: CDR1 SGDLS, CDR2 YYNGEE. Losses at the gene ends were 0 bases for V and 2 bases for J; bases not matched to a gene: 4. The sample originates from a study of T cell responses to AZD1222 COVID-19 vaccine. Data came from immunoSEQ multiplex PCR; TCRdb stores just in-frame clones and leaves some out. Among 150,000 or so clones, 85% to 95% were seen once, and the ten largest hold roughly 2%. The study's findings and limits: Baseline seropositivity occurred in only six AZD1222 recipients. White British donors predominated, females outnumbered males, and clonal diversity was possibly underestimated.

The sequence was obtained from an adult in good health. The source material was peripheral blood, sampled on day 0 of AZD1222 vaccination. V is TRBV9 and J is TRBJ1-1; 10 bases are shared with TRBD1. CDR3 protein: CASSVAGQGINTEAFF. As DNA, the CDR3 is TGTGCCAGCAGCGTAGCGGGACAGGGGATAAACACTGAAGCTTTCTTT.